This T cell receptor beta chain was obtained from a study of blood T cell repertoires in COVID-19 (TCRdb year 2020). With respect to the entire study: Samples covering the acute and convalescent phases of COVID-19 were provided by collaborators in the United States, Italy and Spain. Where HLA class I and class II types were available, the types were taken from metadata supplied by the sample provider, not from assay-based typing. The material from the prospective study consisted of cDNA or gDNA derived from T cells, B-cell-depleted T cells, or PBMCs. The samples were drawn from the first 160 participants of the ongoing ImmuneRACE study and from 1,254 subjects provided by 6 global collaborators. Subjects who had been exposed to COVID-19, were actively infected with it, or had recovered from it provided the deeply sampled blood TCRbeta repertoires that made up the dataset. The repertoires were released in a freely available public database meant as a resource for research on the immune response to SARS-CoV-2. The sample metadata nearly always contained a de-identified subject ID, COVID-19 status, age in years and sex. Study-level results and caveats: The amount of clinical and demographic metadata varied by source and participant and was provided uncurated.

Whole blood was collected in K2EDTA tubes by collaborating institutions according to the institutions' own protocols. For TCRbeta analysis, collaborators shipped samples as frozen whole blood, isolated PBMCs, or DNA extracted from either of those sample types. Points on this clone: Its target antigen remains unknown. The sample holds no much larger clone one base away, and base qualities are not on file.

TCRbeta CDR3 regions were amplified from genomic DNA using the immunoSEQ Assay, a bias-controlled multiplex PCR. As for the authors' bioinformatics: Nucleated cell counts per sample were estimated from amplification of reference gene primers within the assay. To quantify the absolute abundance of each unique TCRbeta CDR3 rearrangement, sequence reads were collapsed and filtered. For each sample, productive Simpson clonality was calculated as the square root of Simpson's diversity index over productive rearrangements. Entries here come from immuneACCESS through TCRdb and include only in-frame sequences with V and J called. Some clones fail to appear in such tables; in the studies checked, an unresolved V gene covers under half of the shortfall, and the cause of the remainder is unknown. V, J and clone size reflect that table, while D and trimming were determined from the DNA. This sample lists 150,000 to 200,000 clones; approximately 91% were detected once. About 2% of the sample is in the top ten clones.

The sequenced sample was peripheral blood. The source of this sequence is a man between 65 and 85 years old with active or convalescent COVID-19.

The sequenced DNA: TGTGCCAGCAGCTCCGGAGGGGTAGGGCCCCCTAATGAAAAACTGTTTTTT. This sequence encodes CASSSGGVGPPNEKLFF. The chain is made from TRBV11-2 and TRBJ1-4, and the D gene may be TRBD1, 5 bases matching. The CDR3 runs 17 residues from the cysteine to the phenylalanine. Kept here is only the CDR3 DNA, which spans 51 bases and is read in frame from base 1. V is clipped by 4 bases and J by 3 bases, and the sequence between their germline boundaries is 18 bases long. In the germline V gene, CDR1 corresponds to SGHAT and CDR2 to FQNNGV.